This record concerns one T cell receptor (beta chain) sequence. Its antigen remains unidentified. This entry comes from a study of cytomegalovirus exposure and HLA in healthy donors. The PCR ran on 60 Vbeta and 13 Jbeta primers. The repertoire was sequenced with immunoSEQ multiplex PCR; TCRdb's copy has only in-frame clones and lacks some. Of fewer than 200,000 clones listed, 75% to 90% were seen once; the top ten hold approximately 0.87%. Study-level results: What a later analysis reportedly showed was that an Asian-associated ancestry cluster had fewer N-insertions than the 666-donor mean.

The CDR3 extends over 14 amino acids. CDR1 is SNHLY and CDR2 is FYNNEI in the germline V gene. J lost 2 bases, V lost 8 bases, and 8 bases had no gene match. The rearrangement uses TRBV2 and TRBJ2-7; 8 positions agree with TRBD2. The sequence derives from a girl aged 2 to 10 in good health and CMV-seropositive. Specimen: PBMCs. CDR3 sequence reads: CASDPGLGAYEQYF. CDR3 nucleotides: TGTGCCAGCGATCCGGGACTAGGGGCCTACGAGCAGTACTTC. Full variable domain (remainder filled in from reference TRBV2 and TRBJ2-7): EPEVTQTPSHQVTQMGQEVILRCVPISNHLYFYWYRQILGQKVEFLVSFYNNEISEKSEIFDDQFSVERPDGSNFTLKIRSTKLEDSAMYFCASDPGLGAYEQYFGPGTRLTVT.